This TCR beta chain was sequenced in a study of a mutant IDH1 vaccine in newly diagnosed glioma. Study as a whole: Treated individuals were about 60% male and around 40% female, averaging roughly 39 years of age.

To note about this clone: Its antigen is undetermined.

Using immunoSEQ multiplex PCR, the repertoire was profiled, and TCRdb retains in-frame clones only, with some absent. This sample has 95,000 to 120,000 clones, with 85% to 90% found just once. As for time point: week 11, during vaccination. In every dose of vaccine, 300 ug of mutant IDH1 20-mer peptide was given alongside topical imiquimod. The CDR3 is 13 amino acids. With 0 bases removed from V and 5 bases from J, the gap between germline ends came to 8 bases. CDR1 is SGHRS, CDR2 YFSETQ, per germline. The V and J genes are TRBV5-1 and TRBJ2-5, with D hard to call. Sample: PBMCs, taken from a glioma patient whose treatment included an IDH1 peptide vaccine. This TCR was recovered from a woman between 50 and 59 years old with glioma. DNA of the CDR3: TGCGCCAGCAGCTTGGAGGGTACGGAGACCCAGTACTTC. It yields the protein CASSLEGTETQYF.